This entry describes one T cell receptor beta chain. What it binds is unknown. The data were taken from a study of monozygotic twins with cystic fibrosis. Overall study findings and caveats: Unrelated CF individuals shared fewer identical clonotypes than monozygotic CF twins. Low clonality (median approximately 0.0095) suggested a mostly naive repertoire.

Only in-frame clones appear in the TCRdb table, and some are missing; sequencing was by immunoSEQ multiplex PCR. The profile shows more than 15,000 clones, roughly 89% of them singletons. V lost 5 bases to trimming and J lost 0 bases; unmatched junction nucleotides: 13. The CDR3 contains 18 residues. Germline values: CDR1 LNHDA, CDR2 SQIVND (reference sequence). Input material: blood. The chain joins TRBV19 to TRBJ1-5; TRBD1 matches at 7 bases. The sequence was collected from a girl aged 2-15 years with cystic fibrosis. Here the CDR3 DNA reads TGTGCCAGTAGTGCGGAACAAGGGACAGCTTTTAGCAATCAGCCCCAGCATTTT. Residues: CASSAEQGTAFSNQPQHF.